The rows below give T cell receptor beta chains drawn from one sample of a study of monozygotic twins with inflammatory bowel disease. TCRdb processed the 5' RACE reads again and assigns one entry to each CDR3 protein, with no DNA. Recorded for this sample: 310,000 or so distinct CDR3 sequences. The sample taken for sequencing was blood. The source of these receptors is a human donor with ulcerative colitis or Crohn's disease, or a healthy co-twin of an affected twin (not recorded which). The CDR3 runs from the conserved cysteine through the conserved F or W.

j_call | v_call | cdr3_aa
TRBJ2-1 | TRBV29-1 | CSAGDSYNEQFF
TRBJ2-7 | TRBV3-1 | CASSQDATGAYEQYF
TRBJ1-2 | TRBV2 | CASGKEDFYGYTF
TRBJ2-2 | TRBV27 | CASSLTRRIGELFF
TRBJ2-7 | TRBV7-2 | CASSLEGEIDEQYF
TRBJ1-5 | TRBV6-2/TRBV6-3 | CASSYSERGRYRNQPQHF
TRBJ2-6 | TRBV20-1 | CSVKARSGANVLTF
TRBJ2-6 | TRBV11-2 | CASSLGVTRSGANVLTF
TRBJ2-1 | TRBV28 | CDSSSDLTEGNEQFF
TRBJ1-1 | TRBV12-3/TRBV12-4 | CASTANTEAFF
TRBJ2-3 | TRBV21-1 | CASSIQGQGGADTQYF
TRBJ2-1 | TRBV6-2/TRBV6-3 | CASSYEGRVYNEQFF
TRBJ2-5 | TRBV7-2 | CASSTQGSETQYF
TRBJ1-2 | TRBV3-1 | CASRRTGTQDRYYGYTF
TRBJ1-4 | TRBV4-3 | CASSPSGSTNEKLFF
TRBJ2-2 | TRBV18 | CASSPRRYTGELFF
TRBJ2-7 | TRBV6-1 | CASSEKPSSSYEQYF
TRBJ2-2 | TRBV11-2 | CASSELEKQGRNRTGELFF
TRBJ1-1 | TRBV5-1 | CASSIGEDSEAFF
TRBJ2-2 | TRBV6-1 | CASTRTDANTGELFF
TRBJ2-1 | TRBV20-1 | CSATSSYNEQFF
TRBJ1-1 | TRBV5-4 | CASSPPLTGIAEAFF
TRBJ2-7 | TRBV4-1 | CASSQQPQTGGEQYF
TRBJ1-1 | TRBV11-1 | CASSRNRDPGPGVAEPFF
TRBJ2-7 | TRBV27 | CASSLAGRQYF
TRBJ1-3 | TRBV5-6 | CASSLAGGIGGNTIYF
TRBJ2-7 | TRBV20-1 | CSAASRSAYEQYF
TRBJ1-1 | TRBV5-1 | CASSPGGGGTEAFF
TRBJ2-1 | TRBV30 | CAWSASGFSYNEQFF
TRBJ2-7 | TRBV5-1 | CASIGLTGETGEQYF
TRBJ2-1 | TRBV4-1 | CASSLVRQGYNEQFF
TRBJ2-3 | TRBV20-1 | CSARDRVRTSTDTQYF
TRBJ2-2 | TRBV19 | CASSHRQNTGELFF
TRBJ1-3 | TRBV20-1 | CSAPSPQAPRTIYF
TRBJ2-1 | TRBV5-1 | CASSFDPAGGYNEQFF
TRBJ2-7 | TRBV27 | CASRVTRESSYEQYF
TRBJ2-1 | TRBV6-4 | CASSDRPFSYNEQFF
TRBJ1-2 | TRBV15 | CATSREDQVRGYTF